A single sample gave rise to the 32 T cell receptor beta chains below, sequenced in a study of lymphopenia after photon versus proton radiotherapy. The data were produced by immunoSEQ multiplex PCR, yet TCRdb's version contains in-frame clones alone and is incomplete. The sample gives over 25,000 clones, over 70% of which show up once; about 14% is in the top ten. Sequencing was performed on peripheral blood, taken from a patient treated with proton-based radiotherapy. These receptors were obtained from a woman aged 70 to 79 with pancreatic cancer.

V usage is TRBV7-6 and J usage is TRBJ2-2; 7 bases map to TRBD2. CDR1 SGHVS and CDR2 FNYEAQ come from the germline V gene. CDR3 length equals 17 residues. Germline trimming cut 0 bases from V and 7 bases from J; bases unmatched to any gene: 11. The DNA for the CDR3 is TGTGCCAGCAGCTTAGCGCAACGCGGGAGCAGTGACGGGGAGCTGTTTTTT. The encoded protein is CASSLAQRGSSDGELFF.

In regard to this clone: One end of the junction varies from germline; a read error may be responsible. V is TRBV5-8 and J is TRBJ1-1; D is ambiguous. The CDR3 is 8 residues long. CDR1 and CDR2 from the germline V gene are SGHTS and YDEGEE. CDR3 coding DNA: TGTGCCAGCAGCTTCTTCTGGTTT. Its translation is CASSFFWF.

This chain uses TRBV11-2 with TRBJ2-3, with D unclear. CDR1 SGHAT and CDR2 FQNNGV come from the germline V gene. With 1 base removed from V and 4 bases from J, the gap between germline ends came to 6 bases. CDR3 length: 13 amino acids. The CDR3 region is CASSLVSSDTQYF. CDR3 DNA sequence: TGTGCCAGCAGCTTAGTCTCGTCAGATACGCAGTATTTT.

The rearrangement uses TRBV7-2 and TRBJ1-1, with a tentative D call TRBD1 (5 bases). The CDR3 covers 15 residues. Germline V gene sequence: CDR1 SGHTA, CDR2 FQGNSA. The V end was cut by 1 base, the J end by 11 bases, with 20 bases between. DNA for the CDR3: TGTGCCAGCAGCTTAGATGTGGGCGGGGGGTCCGGGGCTTTCTTT. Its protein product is CASSLDVGGGSGAFF.

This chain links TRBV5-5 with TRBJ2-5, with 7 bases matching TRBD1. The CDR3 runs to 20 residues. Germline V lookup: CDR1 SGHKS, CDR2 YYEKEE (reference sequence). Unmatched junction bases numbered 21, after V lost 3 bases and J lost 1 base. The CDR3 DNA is TGTGCCAGCAGCTACCCTCTTCCCCAGAAACCGGGACAGTTCCAAGAGACCCAGTACTTC. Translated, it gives CASSYPLPQKPGQFQETQYF.

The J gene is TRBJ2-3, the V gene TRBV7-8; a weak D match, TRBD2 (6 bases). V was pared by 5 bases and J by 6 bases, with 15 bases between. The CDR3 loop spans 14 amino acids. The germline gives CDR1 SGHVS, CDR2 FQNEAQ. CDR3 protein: CASSAPGLPDTQYF. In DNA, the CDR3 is TGTGCCAGCAGCGCACCGGGACTCCCGGATACGCAGTATTTT.

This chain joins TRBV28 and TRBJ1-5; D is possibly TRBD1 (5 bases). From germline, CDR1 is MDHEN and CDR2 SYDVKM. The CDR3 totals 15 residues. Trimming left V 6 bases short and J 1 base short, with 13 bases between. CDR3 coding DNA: TGTGCCAGCAGCTCCGACAGTTACAGCAATCAGCCCCAGCATTTT. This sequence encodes CASSSDSYSNQPQHF.

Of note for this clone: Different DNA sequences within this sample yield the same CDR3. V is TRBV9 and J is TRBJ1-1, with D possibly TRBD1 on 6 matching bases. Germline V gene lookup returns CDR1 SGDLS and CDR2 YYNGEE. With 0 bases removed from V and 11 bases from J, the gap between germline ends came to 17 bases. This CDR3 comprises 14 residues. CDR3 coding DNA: TGTGCCAGCAGCGTAGAATTATTGGGGGCCGAGGCTTTCTTT. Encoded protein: CASSVELLGAEAFF. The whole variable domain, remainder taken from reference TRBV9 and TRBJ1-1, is DSGVTQTPKHLITATGQRVTLRCSPRSGDLSVYWYQQSLDQGLQFLIQYYNGEERAKGNILERFSAQQFPDLHSELNLSSLELGDSALYFCASSVELLGAEAFFGQGTRLTVV.

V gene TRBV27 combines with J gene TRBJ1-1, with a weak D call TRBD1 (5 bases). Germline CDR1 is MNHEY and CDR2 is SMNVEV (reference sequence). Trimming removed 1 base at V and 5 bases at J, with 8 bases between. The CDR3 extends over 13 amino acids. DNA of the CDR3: TGTGCCAGCAGTTTATTCGGGGGGACTGAAGCTTTCTTT. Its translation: CASSLFGGTEAFF.

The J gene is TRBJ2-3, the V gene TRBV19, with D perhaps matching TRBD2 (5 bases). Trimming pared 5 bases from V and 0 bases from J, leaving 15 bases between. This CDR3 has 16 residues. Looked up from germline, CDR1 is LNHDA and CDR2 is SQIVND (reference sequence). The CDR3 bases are TGTGCCAGTAGTGCCCCCTCGGGATCCAGCACAGATACGCAGTATTTT. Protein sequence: CASSAPSGSSTDTQYF. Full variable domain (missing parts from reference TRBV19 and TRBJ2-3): DGGITQSPKYLFRKEGQNVTLSCEQNLNHDAMYWYRQDPGQGLRLIYYSQIVNDFQKGDIAEGYSVSREKKESFPLTVTSAQKNPTAFYLCASSAPSGSSTDTQYFGPGTRLTVL.

In DNA form, the CDR3 reads TGTGCCAGCAGCCCTACAGGGTCCCAAGAGACCCAGTACTTC. This codes for CASSPTGSQETQYF. This rearrangement joins TRBV7-2 to TRBJ2-5, with a tentative D call TRBD1 (6 bases). The V gene lost 5 bases and the J gene lost 1 base, with 11 bases spanning the gap. CDR1 and CDR2 from the germline V gene are SGHTA and FQGNSA. The CDR3 is made up of 14 amino acids.

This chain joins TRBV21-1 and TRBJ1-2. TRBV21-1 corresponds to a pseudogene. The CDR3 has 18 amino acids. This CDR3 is CASSKDMPDVTSPRGYTF. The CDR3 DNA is TGTGCCAGCAGCAAAGATATGCCAGACGTCACCTCCCCTCGTGGCTACACCTTC.

CDR3 bases: TGTGCCAGCAGCACCCTGACAGGGTTATCTGGAAACACCATATATTTT. Its translation: CASSTLTGLSGNTIYF. The rearrangement uses TRBV5-8 and TRBJ1-3; 7 bases agree with TRBD1. Germline V gene sequence: CDR1 SGHTS, CDR2 YDEGEE. This CDR3 has 16 amino acids. The V gene end was trimmed by 4 bases and the J gene end by 1 base; junction bases not matched to a gene: 8.

The CDR3 reads CASSLSDGNSPLHF. CDR3 nucleotides: TGTGCCAGCAGTTTATCGGACGGTAATTCACCCCTCCACTTT. This sequence joins TRBV25-1 and TRBJ1-6, with D uncertain. Trimming left V 5 bases short and J 6 bases short, with 11 bases between. CDR1 and CDR2 from the germline V gene are MGHDK and SYGVNS. There are 14 residues in the CDR3.

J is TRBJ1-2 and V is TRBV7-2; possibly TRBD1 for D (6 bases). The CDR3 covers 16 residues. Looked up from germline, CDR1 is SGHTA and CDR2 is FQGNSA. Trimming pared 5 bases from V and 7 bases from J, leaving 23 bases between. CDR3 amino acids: CASSEQGVTGLGGYTF. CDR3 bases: TGTGCCAGCAGCGAACAGGGTGTCACAGGTCTTGGTGGCTACACCTTC.

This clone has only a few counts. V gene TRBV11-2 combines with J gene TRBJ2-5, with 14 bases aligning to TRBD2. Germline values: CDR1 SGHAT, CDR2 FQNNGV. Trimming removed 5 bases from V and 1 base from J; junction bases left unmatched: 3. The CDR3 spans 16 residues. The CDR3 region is CASSPGTSGSQETQYF. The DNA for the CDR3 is TGTGCCAGCAGCCCGGGGACTAGCGGGAGCCAAGAGACCCAGTACTTC.

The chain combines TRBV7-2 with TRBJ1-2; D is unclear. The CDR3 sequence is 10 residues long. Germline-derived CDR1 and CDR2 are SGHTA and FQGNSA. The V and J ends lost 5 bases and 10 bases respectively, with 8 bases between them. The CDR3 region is CASSLFDYTF. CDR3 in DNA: TGTGCCAGCAGCCTTTTTGACTACACCTTC.

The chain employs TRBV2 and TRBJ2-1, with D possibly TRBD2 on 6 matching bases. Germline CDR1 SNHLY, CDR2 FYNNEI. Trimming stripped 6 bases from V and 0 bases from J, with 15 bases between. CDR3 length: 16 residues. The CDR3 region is CASSALSGHSYNEQFF. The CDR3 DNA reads TGTGCCAGCAGCGCCCTAAGCGGGCACTCCTACAATGAGCAGTTCTTC.

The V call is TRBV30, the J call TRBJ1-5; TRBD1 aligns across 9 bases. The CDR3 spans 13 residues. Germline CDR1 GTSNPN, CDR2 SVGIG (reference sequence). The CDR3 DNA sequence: TGTGCATCGGCGGGACAGGGAAATCAGCCCCAGCATTTT. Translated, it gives CASAGQGNQPQHF.

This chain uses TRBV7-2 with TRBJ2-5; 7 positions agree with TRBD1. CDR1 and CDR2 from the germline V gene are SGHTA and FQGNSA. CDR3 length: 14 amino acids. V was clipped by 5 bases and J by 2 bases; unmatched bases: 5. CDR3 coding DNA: TGTGCCAGCAGCCCACGGACAGGTCAAGAGACCCAGTACTTC. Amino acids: CASSPRTGQETQYF.

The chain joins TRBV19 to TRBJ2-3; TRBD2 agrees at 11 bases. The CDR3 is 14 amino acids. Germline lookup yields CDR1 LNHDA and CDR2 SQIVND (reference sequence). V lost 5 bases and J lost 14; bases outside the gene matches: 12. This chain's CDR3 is CASSPTSGVPTRYF. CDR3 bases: TGTGCCAGTAGTCCGACTAGCGGGGTACCTACAAGGTATTTT.

CDR3 amino acids: CASSEFFGEVGSSPLHF. CDR3 sequence (DNA): TGTGCCAGCAGTGAATTTTTTGGGGAGGTGGGGTCTTCACCCCTCCACTTT. The chain joins TRBV2 to TRBJ1-6; D is unclear. CDR3 size: 17 residues. Germline lookup yields CDR1 SNHLY and CDR2 FYNNEI. V was clipped by 2 bases and J by 9 bases, with 20 bases between them.

CDR3 loop: CASSSPTGRGANVLTF. The CDR3, as DNA: TGTGCCAGCAGCTCACCTACAGGGCGCGGGGCCAACGTCCTGACTTTC. This rearrangement joins TRBV7-2 to TRBJ2-6; tentative D call: TRBD1 (6 bases). Germline CDR1 and CDR2: SGHTA and FQGNSA. The CDR3 has 16 residues. Trimming removed 4 bases from V and 4 bases from J, with 14 bases in between. Together with reference TRBV7-2 and TRBJ2-6, the CDR3 gives the full variable domain: GAGVSQSPSNKVTEKGKDVELRCDPISGHTALYWYRQSLGQGLEFLIYFQGNSAPDKSGLPSDRFSAERTGGSVSTLTIQRTQQEDSAVYLCASSSPTGRGANVLTFGAGSRLTVL.

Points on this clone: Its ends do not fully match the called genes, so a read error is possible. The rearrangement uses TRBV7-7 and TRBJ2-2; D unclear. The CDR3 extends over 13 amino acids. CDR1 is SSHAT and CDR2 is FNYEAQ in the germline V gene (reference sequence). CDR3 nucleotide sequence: TGTGCTAGCAGCTCGACGAACACCGGGGAGCTGTTTTTT. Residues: CASSSTNTGELFF.

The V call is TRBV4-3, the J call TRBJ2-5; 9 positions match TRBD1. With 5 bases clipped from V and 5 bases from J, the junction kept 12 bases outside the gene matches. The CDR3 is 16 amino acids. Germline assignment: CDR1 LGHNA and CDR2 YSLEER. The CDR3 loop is CASSSTGQGLGETQYF. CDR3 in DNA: TGCGCCAGCAGCTCGACGGGACAGGGCCTTGGGGAGACCCAGTACTTC.

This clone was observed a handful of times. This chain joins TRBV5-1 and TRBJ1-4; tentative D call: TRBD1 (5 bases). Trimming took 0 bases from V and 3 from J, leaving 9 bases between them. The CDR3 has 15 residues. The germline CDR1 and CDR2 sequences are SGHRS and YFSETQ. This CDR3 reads CASSLEGRSNEKLFF. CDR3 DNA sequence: TGCGCCAGCAGCTTGGAGGGGCGCTCTAATGAAAAACTGTTTTTT.

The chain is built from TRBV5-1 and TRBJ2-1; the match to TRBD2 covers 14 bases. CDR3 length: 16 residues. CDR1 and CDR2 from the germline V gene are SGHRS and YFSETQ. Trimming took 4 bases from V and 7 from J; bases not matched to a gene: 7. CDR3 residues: CASSPGLAGDYNEQFF. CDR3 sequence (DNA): TGCGCCAGCAGCCCGGGACTAGCGGGAGACTATAATGAGCAGTTCTTC.

In nucleotides, the CDR3 is TGTGCCAGCAGTTTAAGGTCTCTAGCGGGAGGGGACTCCTACAATGAGCAGTTCTTC. Translation gives CASSLRSLAGGDSYNEQFF. The chain employs TRBV27 and TRBJ2-1; 12 nucleotides line up with TRBD2. The CDR3 runs 19 residues. Looked up from germline, CDR1 is MNHEY and CDR2 is SMNVEV (reference sequence). Trimming cost V 2 bases and J 0 bases; bases outside gene matches: 8.

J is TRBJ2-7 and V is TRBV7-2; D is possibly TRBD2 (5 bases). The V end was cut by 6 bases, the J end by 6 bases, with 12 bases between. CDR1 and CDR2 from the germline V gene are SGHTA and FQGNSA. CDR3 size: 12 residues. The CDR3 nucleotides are TGTGCCAGCAGTACTCCTACTAGCGAGCAGTACTTC. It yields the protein CASSTPTSEQYF.

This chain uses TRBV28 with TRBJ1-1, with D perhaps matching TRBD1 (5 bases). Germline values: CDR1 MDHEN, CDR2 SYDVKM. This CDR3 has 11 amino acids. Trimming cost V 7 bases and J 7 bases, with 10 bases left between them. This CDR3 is CASTLGLEAFF. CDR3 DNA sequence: TGTGCCAGCACCTTGGGACTTGAAGCTTTCTTT.

This chain's CDR3 is CASSLKGLTDTQYF. In DNA form, the CDR3 reads TGTGCCAGCAGTTTAAAGGGTCTGACAGATACGCAGTATTTT. This rearrangement joins TRBV27 to TRBJ2-3; D is uncertain. The V gene lost 2 bases and the J gene lost 3 bases, with 9 bases spanning the gap. The V gene's germline CDR1 is MNHEY and CDR2 SMNVEV (reference sequence). The CDR3 has 14 amino acids.

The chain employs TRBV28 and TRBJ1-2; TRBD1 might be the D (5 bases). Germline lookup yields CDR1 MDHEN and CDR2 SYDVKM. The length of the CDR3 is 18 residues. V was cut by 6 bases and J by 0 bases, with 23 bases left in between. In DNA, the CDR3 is TGTGCCAGCAGCACCTCCCTCTCCGCAGGGATCCCTAACTATGGCTACACCTTC. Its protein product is CASSTSLSAGIPNYGYTF.